These 27 T cell receptor beta chains originate from one sample sequenced in a study of early T cells in non-severe SARS-CoV-2 infection. One entry per CDR3 protein, called by TCRdb with MiXCR from the 5' RACE reads. The table shows some 73,000 distinct CDR3 sequences, with 10% to 15% occurring only once. The sequenced sample was whole blood. The receptors were sampled from an adult who was a healthcare worker with PCR-confirmed SARS-CoV-2 infection or an uninfected control (not recorded which).

This clonotype occurred many times. The CDR3 here is CSASTPGGRAYEQYF. For the CDR3, the DNA is TGCAGTGCATCTACCCCCGGCGGTCGGGCCTACGAGCAGTACTTC. This chain connects TRBV20-1 to TRBJ2-7; D gene unclear. The CDR3 length is 15 residues. Between the trimmed V and J ends, which lost 6 bases and 2 bases, there was a span of 20 bases. Germline V gene lookup returns CDR1 DFQATT and CDR2 SNEGSKA (reference sequence).

This chain joins TRBV5-1 and TRBJ2-2, with TRBD2 matching 8 bases. The germline V gene encodes CDR1 SGHRS and CDR2 YFSETQ. V gave up 6 bases and J gave up 2 bases; unmatched junction bases: 3. CDR3 size: 14 residues. CDR3 DNA: TGCGCCAGCAAACTAGCGGCAAACACCGGGGAGCTGTTTTTT. Residues: CASKLAANTGELFF.

This clonotype was detected only a few times. The gene calls are TRBV9 and TRBJ2-3; unclear D gene. Trimming cost V 0 bases and J 3 bases, with 8 bases left between them. The CDR3 spans 14 residues. Per the germline V gene, CDR1 is SGDLS and CDR2 is YYNGEE. The CDR3 loop reads CASSVGVGTDTQYF. The CDR3 DNA sequence: TGTGCCAGCAGCGTAGGAGTCGGGACAGATACGCAGTATTTT.

The genes are TRBV5-1 and TRBJ2-7; 7 bases agree with TRBD1. The V and J ends lost 4 bases and 0 bases, in that order; junction bases with no gene match: 10. Germline-derived CDR1 and CDR2 are SGHRS and YFSETQ. This CDR3 spans 16 amino acids. The CDR3 is CASSQTTGFSSYEQYF. CDR3 sequence (DNA): TGCGCCAGCAGCCAGACGACAGGGTTTAGCTCCTACGAGCAGTACTTC. The full variable domain, completed using reference TRBV5-1 and TRBJ2-7, is KAGVTQTPRYLIKTRGQQVTLSCSPISGHRSVSWYQQTPGQGLQFLFEYFSETQRNKGNFPGRFSGRQFSNSRSEMNVSTLELGDSALYLCASSQTTGFSSYEQYFGPGTRLTVT.

This clonotype was found a few times. The CDR3 DNA reads TGTGCCAGCAGCTCCGGGCCTCGTTTTTCACAGTTCTTC. Translating gives CASSSGPRFSQFF. The rearrangement uses TRBV7-2 and TRBJ2-1; D unresolved. The germline V gene encodes CDR1 SGHTA and CDR2 FQGNSA. Trimming left V 4 bases short and J 13 bases short, with 17 bases between. This CDR3 comprises 13 residues.

The rearrangement uses TRBV28 and TRBJ2-7; D call uncertain. CDR1 and CDR2 from the germline V gene are MDHEN and SYDVKM. Trimming stripped 10 bases from V and 9 bases from J, with 16 bases between. This CDR3 has 11 residues. Here the CDR3 reads CAIGRTARQYF. As DNA, the CDR3 is TGTGCCATTGGACGGACGGCCCGGCAGTACTTC.

The rearrangement links TRBV6-5 to TRBJ2-1; TRBD1 or TRBD2 may be the D gene (5 bases each). The germline gives CDR1 MNHEY, CDR2 SVGAGI. CDR3 length: 13 amino acids. V was clipped by 6 bases and J by 5 bases, with 11 bases between them. Here the CDR3 DNA reads TGTGCCAGCAGGCTGGGGACGAACAATGAGCAGTTCTTC. This codes for CASRLGTNNEQFF.

This clonotype has a count of ten or more. This chain uses TRBV7-9 with TRBJ2-7; weak D call: TRBD2 (5 bases). The CDR3 has 15 amino acids. The V gene's germline CDR1 is SEHNR and CDR2 FQNEAQ (reference sequence). V shed 4 bases and J shed 6 bases, with 19 bases lying between them. DNA for the CDR3: TGTGCCAGCAGCTCGCGGTCTAGCCCTCCCGGCGAGCAGTACTTC. This translates into CASSSRSSPPGEQYF.

There are many counts of this clonotype. CDR3 region: CASSYSVMGTVYGYTF. Written as DNA, the CDR3 is TGTGCCAGCAGTTACTCGGTCATGGGGACAGTCTATGGCTACACCTTC. The rearrangement uses TRBV6-5 and TRBJ1-2, with 7 positions matching TRBD1. CDR3 length equals 16 residues. With V trimmed by 0 bases and J by 4 bases, 8 bases remained unmatched. Germline CDR1 and CDR2: MNHEY and SVGAGI.

This clonotype has only a few counts. The DNA is omitted, as the CDR3 cannot be located on it reliably, and the CDR3 follows TCRdb's listing. This chain joins TRBV12-3 or TRBV12-4 and TRBJ2-1; the DNA was not compared with TRBD2, the D call given in the table. The CDR3 has 14 residues if both end residues are counted. The CDR3 reads CASSLEREGGEQFF.

This clonotype was counted a few times. The chain recombines TRBV20-1 with TRBJ2-1; 11 bases align to TRBD2. The CDR3 contains 17 residues. The V segment lost 3 bases and the J segment 2 bases; nucleotides outside the gene matches: 9. Germline-derived CDR1 and CDR2 are DFQATT and SNEGSKA (reference sequence). The CDR3 loop reads CSARGLGSGRAYNEQFF. The CDR3 DNA is TGCAGTGCTAGGGGCCTCGGTAGCGGGAGGGCCTACAATGAGCAGTTCTTC.

This clonotype was observed a few times. This chain joins TRBV7-2 and TRBJ2-3; 9 nucleotides match TRBD1. There are 15 residues in the CDR3. Per the germline V gene, CDR1 is SGHTA and CDR2 is FQGNSA. V was pared by 5 bases and J by 4 bases, with 7 bases of the junction left unmatched. The CDR3 loop reads CASSPGTGSADTQYF. The CDR3 region has the DNA TGTGCCAGCAGCCCCGGGACAGGGTCCGCAGATACGCAGTATTTT.

This clonotype was counted a few times. The chain couples TRBV29-1 to TRBJ2-2; 7 positions match TRBD1. Trimming at V came to 6 bases and at J to 4 bases, leaving 8 bases not matched to a gene. Germline V gene sequence: CDR1 SQVTM, CDR2 ANQGSEA. The CDR3 consists of 14 residues. The CDR3, as DNA: TGCAGCGTGTCAAGGGGGCGAGGCACCGGGGAGCTGTTTTTT. Translated: CSVSRGRGTGELFF.

This CDR3 reads CAWSVAGGTDTQYF. The CDR3 DNA sequence: TGTGCCTGGAGTGTAGCTGGGGGCACAGATACGCAGTATTTT. The chain combines TRBV30 with TRBJ2-3; D is unclear. V gave up 0 bases and J gave up 1 base, with 8 bases separating them. The germline V gene has CDR1 GTSNPN and CDR2 SVGIG (reference sequence). CDR3 length: 14 residues.

In its sample, this clonotype was seen many times. The rearrangement joins TRBV20-1 to TRBJ2-1; 7 bases agree with TRBD2. Germline CDR1 DFQATT, CDR2 SNEGSKA (reference sequence). Unmatched junction bases numbered 25, after V lost 3 bases and J lost 8 bases. This CDR3 spans 19 amino acids. The CDR3 protein is CSARVAPGFDASGLDEQFF. Here the CDR3 DNA reads TGCAGTGCTAGGGTAGCCCCAGGGTTTGATGCTAGCGGATTGGATGAGCAGTTCTTC.

This chain uses TRBV7-9 with TRBJ2-4; tentatively, D is TRBD1 (6 bases). The CDR3 length is 12 residues. Trimming took 4 bases from V and 9 from J, leaving 10 bases between them. Germline loops: CDR1 SEHNR, CDR2 FQNEAQ (reference sequence). For the CDR3, the DNA is TGTGCCAGCAGCTCGCAACAGGGCATTCAGTACTTC. This gives the protein CASSSQQGIQYF.

This clonotype was seen at least ten times. The chain couples TRBV11-2 to TRBJ2-5; D possibly uses TRBD1 or TRBD2 (5 bases each). This CDR3 has 16 residues. Trimming stripped 5 bases from V and 7 bases from J, with 23 bases between. Germline V lookup: CDR1 SGHAT, CDR2 FQNNGV. The CDR3 DNA is TGTGCCAGCAGCCCTCTCCGGGACCCCGGTGTAGGGACCCAGTACTTC. Protein: CASSPLRDPGVGTQYF.

This clonotype was seen at least ten times. The chain joins TRBV11-2 to TRBJ2-2; no firm D call. Trimming took 6 bases from V and 8 from J, leaving 19 bases between them. In germline, CDR1 is SGHAT, CDR2 FQNNGV. CDR3 length: 15 residues. DNA for the CDR3: TGTGCCAGCAGGGGGATGAGGACCCAAGTGGGGGAGCTGTTTTTT. Translated, it gives CASRGMRTQVGELFF.

The chain combines TRBV20-1 with TRBJ1-4; the D gene is possibly TRBD1 (6 bases). Germline CDR1 reads DFQATT; CDR2 reads SNEGSKA (reference sequence). V was clipped by 6 bases and J by 4 bases, with 12 bases between them. The CDR3 is 13 amino acids. The CDR3 coding sequence is TGCAGTGCACTGGACAGTCTTAATGAAAAACTGTTTTTT. Protein sequence: CSALDSLNEKLFF.

The V call is TRBV7-9, the J call TRBJ2-5; D ambiguous. The CDR3 runs to 13 residues. V was shortened by 3 bases and J by 0 bases, with 5 bases between the two germline ends. Germline CDR1 reads SEHNR; CDR2 reads FQNEAQ (reference sequence). DNA for the CDR3: TGTGCCAGCAGCTTTAGGGACCAAGAGACCCAGTACTTC. It is translated as CASSFRDQETQYF.

This clonotype was found a few times. V is TRBV6-1 and J is TRBJ2-2; the D gene is possibly TRBD2 (6 bases). CDR3 length: 16 amino acids. The V and J ends lost 6 bases and 5 bases respectively, with 19 bases between them. CDR1 is MNHNS and CDR2 is SASEGT in the germline V gene. In nucleotides, the CDR3 is TGTGCCAGCAGAGAACGCACCGGGGGTAAAACCGGGGAGCTGTTTTTT. Translated, it gives CASRERTGGKTGELFF.

The V gene is TRBV2, the J gene TRBJ2-7; D is ambiguous. This CDR3 comprises 14 residues. V was trimmed by 4 bases and J by 1 base, leaving 11 bases between them. CDR1 SNHLY and CDR2 FYNNEI come from the germline V gene. The CDR3 DNA sequence: TGTGCCAGCAGTGCGGAAAGGTCATCCTACGAGCAGTACTTC. Protein product: CASSAERSSYEQYF. Using reference TRBV2 and TRBJ2-7 for the parts outside the CDR3, the full variable domain is EPEVTQTPSHQVTQMGQEVILRCVPISNHLYFYWYRQILGQKVEFLVSFYNNEISEKSEIFDDQFSVERPDGSNFTLKIRSTKLEDSAMYFCASSAERSSYEQYFGPGTRLTVT.

The chain uses TRBV29-1 and TRBJ1-4; D not certain. Per germline, CDR1 SQVTM and CDR2 ANQGSEA. With 7 bases removed from V and 5 bases from J, the gap between germline ends came to 11 bases. The CDR3 totals 12 residues. The CDR3 protein is CSAAKLNEKLFF. The DNA for the CDR3 is TGCAGCGCAGCAAAGTTGAATGAAAAACTGTTTTTT.

The chain couples TRBV6-6 to TRBJ1-1, with a tentative D call TRBD1 (5 bases). Trimming took off 0 bases at V and 0 bases at J, with 8 bases between the two ends. Germline CDR1 and CDR2: MNHNY and SVGAGI (reference sequence). The CDR3 totals 15 residues. CDR3 sequence: CASSYSRQLNTEAFF. The CDR3 region has the DNA TGTGCCAGCAGTTACTCAAGACAGTTGAACACTGAAGCTTTCTTT.

The rearrangement links TRBV7-9 to TRBJ2-4; 8 bases fit TRBD1. V dropped 5 bases and J dropped 8; count of bases not matched to a gene: 8. Looked up from germline, CDR1 is SEHNR and CDR2 is FQNEAQ (reference sequence). This CDR3 contains 14 residues. CDR3 amino acids: CASSHGQGWDIQYF. CDR3 DNA: TGTGCCAGCAGCCATGGACAGGGATGGGACATTCAGTACTTC.

The genes are TRBV5-4 and TRBJ2-3; D tentatively reads TRBD1 or TRBD2 (6 bases each). The CDR3 length is 15 residues. The V end was cut by 2 bases, the J end by 7 bases, with 17 bases between. The germline V gene has CDR1 SGHNT and CDR2 YYREEE (reference sequence). CDR3: CASSFFDRREYTQYF. The DNA of the CDR3 is TGTGCCAGCAGCTTCTTTGACAGGAGGGAATATACGCAGTATTTT.

V is TRBV5-1 and J is TRBJ2-2; a possible D gene is TRBD2 (5 bases). This CDR3 is 14 amino acids long. Trimming stripped 2 bases from V and 4 bases from J, with 9 bases between. Germline values: CDR1 SGHRS, CDR2 YFSETQ. The CDR3 DNA is TGCGCCAGCAGCTTTGGAAGCGGCACCGGGGAGCTGTTTTTT. Translating it yields CASSFGSGTGELFF.